The 10 T cell receptor beta chains below all came from one sample that was sequenced in a study of shared clonotypes between healthy human individuals. The protocol was immunoSEQ multiplex PCR, while the TCRdb copy is restricted to in-frame clones and leaves out a portion. This sample has about 1 million clones, with roughly 75% found just once. The specimen was memory CD4+ T cells sorted from blood. Indicated subset: CD45RA-negative fraction. These TCRs come from a man in his late teens or twenties in good health.

Worth noting for this clone: This sample also contains other DNA sequences that code for the same CDR3. The gene calls are TRBV10-3 and TRBJ2-7; D is unclear. The CDR3 extends over 13 amino acids. Germline V gene data show CDR1 as ENHRY and CDR2 as SYGVKD. The V gene lost 0 bases and the J gene lost 3 bases, with 6 bases spanning the gap. The CDR3: CAISESGGYEQYF. The CDR3 bases are TGTGCCATCAGTGAGTCGGGCGGCTACGAGCAGTACTTC.

This clone was counted at least ten times. This rearrangement joins TRBV2 to TRBJ1-6; 8 bases match TRBD1. This CDR3 is 15 amino acids long. The germline gives CDR1 SNHLY, CDR2 FYNNEI. Trimming took 7 bases from V and 7 from J; bases not matched to a gene: 9. The CDR3: CASTSRQGQNSPLHF. Written as DNA, the CDR3 is TGTGCCAGCACTTCCCGACAGGGGCAAAATTCACCCCTCCACTTT.

The chain combines TRBV19 with TRBJ2-1; perhaps TRBD1 as D (6 bases). The CDR3 is made up of 16 amino acids. Per the germline V gene, CDR1 is LNHDA and CDR2 is SQIVND (reference sequence). V dropped 5 bases and J dropped 7 bases, with 21 bases sitting between them. CDR3 in DNA: TGTGCCAGTAGTTCGGTGCTTAGACAGGCCAAAAATGAGCAGTTCTTC. The encoded protein is CASSSVLRQAKNEQFF.

Comments on this clone: This specimen includes other DNA sequences encoding the same CDR3. The chain employs TRBV18 and TRBJ2-3; 7 bases fit TRBD1. The CDR3 contains 14 residues. V shed 0 bases, J shed 4 bases, and the junction held 1 base outside the gene matches. Germline V gene lookup returns CDR1 KGHSH and CDR2 LQKENI. The CDR3, as DNA: TGTGCCAGCTCACCACCAGGGGGCGCAGATACGCAGTATTTT. Its protein is CASSPPGGADTQYF.

This clone has just a few counts. The chain links TRBV18 to TRBJ1-3, with no clear D. The CDR3 runs to 14 residues. The V and J ends lost 0 bases and 4 bases respectively, with 7 bases between them. Germline V gene sequence: CDR1 KGHSH, CDR2 LQKENI. CDR3 coding DNA: TGTGCCAGCTCACCACCGGCTCAGGGAAACACCATATATTTT. Protein sequence: CASSPPAQGNTIYF. Drawing the rest from reference TRBV18 and TRBJ1-3, the complete variable domain is NAGVMQNPRHLVRRRGQEARLRCSPMKGHSHVYWYRQLPEEGLKFMVYLQKENIIDESGMPKERFSAEFPKEGPSILRIQQVVRGDSAAYFCASSPPAQGNTIYFGEGSWLTVV.

This chain connects TRBV29-1 to TRBJ2-1; 9 bases are a match to TRBD1. Trimming removed 7 bases from V and 1 base from J; junction bases left unmatched: 5. Germline V CDR1 and CDR2: SQVTM, ANQGSEA. The CDR3 is 14 residues long. The CDR3 region is CSGGGTGSYNEQFF. The CDR3 coding sequence is TGCAGCGGGGGCGGGACAGGGTCCTACAATGAGCAGTTCTTC.

This clone was recorded a few times. The chain uses TRBV19 and TRBJ1-6; TRBD1 might be the D (5 bases). Germline values: CDR1 LNHDA, CDR2 SQIVND (reference sequence). This CDR3 spans 15 amino acids. The V end lost 4 bases, the J end lost 5 bases, and 12 bases lay between the germline ends. The chain's CDR3 is CASSKPGRNNSPLHF. The CDR3 region has the DNA TGTGCCAGTAGTAAACCGGGACGGAATAATTCACCCCTCCACTTT.

The J gene is TRBJ2-7, the V gene TRBV7-2; 7 nucleotides agree with TRBD2. CDR3 size: 19 residues. Looked up from germline, CDR1 is SGHTA and CDR2 is FQGNSA. Losses at the gene ends were 5 bases for V and 7 bases for J; bases not matched to a gene: 26. The CDR3 sequence is CASSRWGELGATPGGEQYF. CDR3 coding DNA: TGTGCCAGCAGCCGCTGGGGTGAGTTAGGGGCTACTCCGGGGGGAGAGCAGTACTTC.

The rearrangement joins TRBV14 to TRBJ2-7; unclear D gene. Trimming took 0 bases from V and 3 from J, leaving 15 bases between them. Germline V lookup: CDR1 SGHDN, CDR2 FVKESK. CDR3 length equals 16 residues. The CDR3 spells CASSQEASLVGYEQYF. The CDR3 DNA reads as TGTGCCAGCAGCCAAGAGGCATCCCTCGTCGGCTACGAGCAGTACTTC.

This chain connects TRBV7-6 to TRBJ2-3; D possibly corresponds to TRBD2 (6 bases). Germline V CDR1 and CDR2: SGHVS, FNYEAQ. The CDR3 spans 16 residues. The V end lost 3 bases, the J end lost 2 bases, and 15 bases lay between the germline ends. CDR3 in amino acids: CASSFDLGGNTDTQYF. Written as DNA, the CDR3 is TGTGCCAGCAGCTTCGACCTGGGGGGAAACACAGATACGCAGTATTTT.